These 26 T cell receptor beta chains came from one sample sequenced in a study of T cell clonality in common variable immunodeficiency. Assay: immunoSEQ multiplex PCR; the TCRdb copy retains only in-frame clones and omits some. The data show roughly 32,000 clones, with none appearing a single time. Sequences were obtained from peripheral blood mononuclear cells. The receptors stem from a person aged 18 to 75 in good health.

This clone was seen ten or more times. The read is 3 residues too short to cover the CDR3 end, so that end is filled in from the germline J gene. This chain connects TRBV19 to TRBJ2-7; 9 bases line up with TRBD1. The ends lost 7 bases at V and 4 bases at J; junction bases unmatched: 17. The CDR3 loop spans 17 amino acids. CDR1 and CDR2 from the germline V gene are LNHDA and SQIVND (reference sequence). CDR3 protein: CASTPGQGNTAGYEQYF. The sequenced CDR3 bases are TGTGCCAGTACCCCGGGACAGGGAAACACGGCCGGATACGAG.

A few counts support this clone. Read sequence stops 3 residues before the CDR3 end, and the germline J gene provides the missing end. The V call is TRBV2, the J call TRBJ2-1; 9 bases match TRBD1. Germline CDR1 SNHLY, CDR2 FYNNEI. With 8 bases clipped from V and 7 bases from J, the junction kept 18 bases outside the gene matches. The CDR3 runs to 17 residues. This CDR3 is CASAGTGREARGNEQFF. The part of the CDR3 DNA that was read is TGTGCCAGCGCCGGGACAGGGCGAGAGGCCCGCGGGAATGAG. Looking up the rest from reference TRBV2 and TRBJ2-1 gives the full variable domain: EPEVTQTPSHQVTQMGQEVILRCVPISNHLYFYWYRQILGQKVEFLVSFYNNEISEKSEIFDDQFSVERPDGSNFTLKIRSTKLEDSAMYFCASAGTGREARGNEQFFGPGTRLTVL.

This clone occurred many times. Read sequence stops 3 residues before the CDR3 end, and the germline J gene provides the missing end. J is TRBJ2-5 and V is TRBV30, with D unresolved. The CDR3 has 13 residues. CDR1 and CDR2 from the germline V gene are GTSNPN and SVGIG (reference sequence). V lost 0 bases to trimming and J lost 5 bases, with 10 bases between them. This CDR3 is CAWSVGPRETQYF. CDR3 bases read: TGTGCCTGGAGTGTAGGGCCCAGGGAGACC.

As concerns this clone: Read sequence stops 3 residues before the CDR3 end, and the germline J gene provides the missing end. The genes are TRBV29-1 and TRBJ2-7, with D possibly matching TRBD2 (5 bases). Trimming removed 4 bases from V and 2 bases from J, with 15 bases in between. Germline V gene data show CDR1 as SQVTM and CDR2 as ANQGSEA. CDR3 length equals 14 residues. CDR3 bases read: TGCAGCGTTGCGGTTAGCGTAACCACCTACGAG. Its translation: CSVAVSVTTYE. In full, the CDR3 is CSVAVSVTTYEQYF.

This clone was observed a few times. The read is 3 residues too short to cover the CDR3 end, so that end is filled in from the germline J gene. V gene TRBV20-1 combines with J gene TRBJ2-1; tentative D call: TRBD2 (5 bases). V was clipped by 8 bases and J by 7 bases, with 12 bases between them. From germline, CDR1 is DFQATT and CDR2 SNEGSKA (reference sequence). The CDR3 loop spans 11 amino acids. CDR3 DNA (partial): TGCAGTCGCCGGACGGGGAATGAG. As protein: CSRRTGNE. From start to end, the CDR3 is CSRRTGNEQFF.

This clone was counted at least ten times. The read stops 3 residues short of the end of the CDR3; the missing end is completed from the germline J gene. The chain couples TRBV20-1 to TRBJ2-3; 14 bases agree with TRBD2. The CDR3 length is 16 residues. Germline CDR1 DFQATT, CDR2 SNEGSKA (reference sequence). The DNA read from the CDR3 is TGCAGTGCTATAACCGGACTAGCGGGAGGACAAGAGACG. Encoded protein: CSAITGLAGGQET. The CDR3 in its entirety is CSAITGLAGGQETQYF.

This clone was picked up many times. The read comes to an end 3 residues before the CDR3 does, leaving the germline J gene to fill in the end. The chain joins TRBV19 to TRBJ1-1; D perhaps matches TRBD1 (5 bases). The CDR3 extends over 13 amino acids. The germline gives CDR1 LNHDA, CDR2 SQIVND (reference sequence). The CDR3 here is CASSIDPNRRAFF. The sequenced part of the CDR3 DNA is TGTGCCAGTAGTATAGATCCTAACAGGCGG.

In this sample, this clone turned up many times. The CDR3 goes on 3 residues after the read ends, and that part is filled in from the germline J gene. The chain is built from TRBV5-5 and TRBJ1-1; D is unclear. Trimming stripped 0 bases from V and 1 base from J, with 10 bases between. This CDR3 has 15 amino acids. CDR1 SGHKS and CDR2 YYEKEE come from the germline V gene (reference sequence). CDR3 DNA (partial): TGTGCCAGCAGCTTGGAGCGGATAAGGAACACTGAA. Residues: CASSLERIRNTE. The whole CDR3 reads CASSLERIRNTEAFF.

This clone was observed at least ten times. The read terminates 3 residues before the CDR3 end, so the remaining end is supplied by the germline J gene. The gene calls are TRBV2 and TRBJ2-4; 10 bases map to TRBD2. V gave up 9 bases and J gave up 6 bases; unmatched junction bases: 8. Germline V gene data show CDR1 as SNHLY and CDR2 as FYNNEI. The CDR3 is 14 amino acids. CDR3 amino acids: CASGEGLAANIQYF. The sequenced part of the CDR3 DNA is TGTGCCAGTGGGGAAGGACTAGCGGCAAACATT.

This clone was recorded at least ten times. Read sequence stops 3 residues before the CDR3 end, and the germline J gene provides the missing end. The gene calls are TRBV12-3 or TRBV12-4 and TRBJ1-1; the D gene is possibly TRBD1 (6 bases). Trimming shortened V by 1 base and J by 5 bases, and 11 bases separated the two germline ends. This CDR3 is built from 14 residues. CDR3 bases read: TGTGCCAGCAGTTTAGGGGGGCTTGGGACTGAA. This codes for CASSLGGLGTE. The CDR3 in full is CASSLGGLGTEAFF.

This clone appeared many times. Read sequence stops 3 residues before the CDR3 end, and the germline J gene provides the missing end. The chain has TRBV5-1 and TRBJ2-3, with 10 bases that match TRBD2. Germline-derived CDR1 and CDR2 are SGHRS and YFSETQ. The CDR3 has 16 amino acids. Trimming at V came to 4 bases and at J to 5 bases, leaving 10 bases not matched to a gene. CDR3 DNA, as far as it was read: TGCGCCAGCAGCCCCCGCCTAGCGGGAGTAATAGATACG. Translated, it gives CASSPRLAGVIDT. The full CDR3 is CASSPRLAGVIDTQYF.

This clone was observed many times. The sequenced fragment ends 3 residues before the CDR3 boundary, so the rest is inferred from the germline J gene. This chain links TRBV2 with TRBJ1-5, with D unclear. Germline CDR1 is SNHLY and CDR2 is FYNNEI. V lost 3 bases and J 5 bases, leaving 11 bases between the germline ends. The CDR3 covers 14 residues. The CDR3 here is CASSDSGGDQPQHF. CDR3 bases read: TGTGCCAGCAGTGATTCGGGCGGGGATCAGCCC.

This clone was counted at least ten times. The read terminates 3 residues before the CDR3 end, so the remaining end is supplied by the germline J gene. The V gene is TRBV30, the J gene TRBJ1-1; 8 bases are a match to TRBD1. The junction had 8 bases not matched to a gene; V was cut back by 2 bases and J by 6 bases. The germline V gene has CDR1 GTSNPN and CDR2 SVGIG (reference sequence). The CDR3 extends over 14 amino acids. The CDR3 sequence is CAWSPGQGWSEAFF. The covered CDR3 bases are TGTGCCTGGAGTCCCGGACAGGGATGGTCTGAA.

Ten or more counts support this clone. CDR3 protein: CASSTSGRAYNEQFF. The CDR3 bases that were read are TGTGCCAGCAGTACCAGCGGGAGGGCCTACAATGAG. The chain has TRBV28 and TRBJ2-1, with TRBD2 matching over 10 bases. The CDR3 extends 3 residues past the end of the read, so its final part is completed from the germline J gene. Germline V gives CDR1 MDHEN, CDR2 SYDVKM. This CDR3 region has 15 residues. The J segment lost 2 bases and the V segment lost 5 bases, leaving 3 bases of the junction unmatched.

The CDR3 loop reads CASSIDGWTGEGTGELFF. The CDR3 DNA, read in part, is TGTGCCAGTAGTATAGATGGGTGGACAGGGGAGGGCACCGGGGAG. The V and J genes are TRBV19 and TRBJ2-2; 9 nucleotides align to TRBD1. Coverage ceases 3 residues before the CDR3 finishes, and the germline J gene fills in the end. Trimming at V came to 0 bases and at J to 4 bases, leaving 9 bases not matched to a gene. The CDR3 sequence is 18 residues long. Per germline, CDR1 LNHDA and CDR2 SQIVND (reference sequence).

In this sample, this clone turned up many times. The sequenced fragment ends 3 residues before the CDR3 boundary, so the rest is inferred from the germline J gene. V and J are TRBV2 and TRBJ1-1; no firm D call. The germline V gene encodes CDR1 SNHLY and CDR2 FYNNEI. This CDR3 comprises 16 residues. The germline V and J ends were trimmed by 6 bases and 7 bases, with 24 bases remaining between them. The CDR3 loop reads CASSSLPSMMAREAFF. CDR3 bases read: TGTGCCAGCAGCTCCCTGCCCTCCATGATGGCTCGTGAA. The entire variable domain, with the rest obtained from reference TRBV2 and TRBJ1-1, is as follows: EPEVTQTPSHQVTQMGQEVILRCVPISNHLYFYWYRQILGQKVEFLVSFYNNEISEKSEIFDDQFSVERPDGSNFTLKIRSTKLEDSAMYFCASSSLPSMMAREAFFGQGTRLTVV.

Note on this clone: The read comes to an end 3 residues before the CDR3 does, leaving the germline J gene to fill in the end. V usage is TRBV19 and J usage is TRBJ2-6; 8 bases map to TRBD1. Unmatched junction bases numbered 11, after V lost 4 bases and J lost 0 bases. The CDR3 is 19 residues long. The germline V gene encodes CDR1 LNHDA and CDR2 SQIVND (reference sequence). The DNA read from the CDR3 is TGTGCCAGTAGTAAGGGTCCGGGACAGGAACCCTCTGGGGCCAACGTC. This sequence encodes CASSKGPGQEPSGANV. The whole CDR3 sequence reads CASSKGPGQEPSGANVLTF.

This clone was picked up many times. The read ends 3 residues before the CDR3 terminus; that terminus is restored from the germline J gene. V is TRBV30 and J is TRBJ1-1, with D possibly matching TRBD1 (6 bases). The V and J ends lost 1 base and 5 bases respectively, with 14 bases between them. The CDR3 sequence is 14 residues long. Germline V gene lookup returns CDR1 GTSNPN and CDR2 SVGIG (reference sequence). CDR3 DNA (partial): TGTGCCTGGAGTGAGGGGGGGACGGGGACTGAA. Translation: CAWSEGGTGTE. The whole CDR3 region reads CAWSEGGTGTEAFF.

This clone was recorded many times. The read ends 3 residues early relative to the CDR3; the germline J gene fills the gap. The genes are TRBV6-2 or TRBV6-3 and TRBJ2-3; no definite D call. This CDR3 region has 15 residues. CDR1 MNHEY and CDR2 SVGEGT come from the germline V gene. V dropped 6 bases and J dropped 4 bases, with 17 bases sitting between them. The CDR3 protein is CASRRPGRVSDTQYF. CDR3 bases read: TGTGCCAGCAGACGTCCGGGTCGAGTCTCAGATACG.

This clone showed up many times. The read comes to an end 3 residues before the CDR3 does, leaving the germline J gene to fill in the end. The chain combines TRBV5-1 with TRBJ2-1; D may be TRBD1 (5 bases). The germline V gene has CDR1 SGHRS and CDR2 YFSETQ. The CDR3 length is 12 residues. The V end was cut by 2 bases, the J end by 7 bases, with 7 bases between. CDR3 DNA (partial): TGCGCCAGCAGCTTCAAGGGGAATGAG. Translated: CASSFKGNE. The entire CDR3 is CASSFKGNEQFF.

The sample holds a few counts of this clone. The read terminates 3 residues ahead of where the CDR3 ends, so the germline J gene completes it. V gene TRBV7-9 combines with J gene TRBJ2-1; 10 bases are a match to TRBD2. The CDR3 sequence is 15 residues long. With 5 bases clipped from V and 6 bases from J, the junction kept 7 bases outside the gene matches. Germline V gene sequence: CDR1 SEHNR, CDR2 FQNEAQ (reference sequence). CDR3 region: CASSRSGRGGNEQFF. Partial CDR3 DNA: TGTGCCAGCAGCCGAAGCGGGAGGGGTGGCAATGAG.

To note about this clone: The CDR3 end falls 3 residues outside the read, so it is completed with the germline J gene. The genes are TRBV19 and TRBJ1-1; unclear D gene. The CDR3 has 14 residues. With 8 bases removed from V and 6 bases from J, the gap between germline ends came to 19 bases. Germline CDR1 LNHDA, CDR2 SQIVND (reference sequence). CDR3 DNA (partial): TGTGCCAGTCTCCCGGACCCGGGGTTTGCTGAA. Its translation is CASLPDPGFAE. The entire CDR3 reads CASLPDPGFAEAFF.

This clone was counted many times. The missing CDR3 end, 3 residues past where the read stops, is filled in from the germline J gene. The gene calls are TRBV5-1 and TRBJ1-1, with D unresolved. Germline assignment: CDR1 SGHRS and CDR2 YFSETQ. V lost 5 bases to trimming and J lost 4 bases, with 12 bases between them. CDR3 length: 13 residues. CDR3: CASRYLPGTEAFF. The CDR3 DNA, read in part, is TGCGCCAGCAGATATCTGCCGGGCACTGAA.

This clone was detected many times. With the read ending 3 residues before the CDR3 end, the germline J gene is used to fill in that end. The rearrangement uses TRBV20-1 and TRBJ1-1, with TRBD1 as a possible D gene (6 bases). The CDR3 totals 14 residues. CDR1 DFQATT and CDR2 SNEGSKA come from the germline V gene (reference sequence). The sequenced part of the CDR3 DNA is TGCAGTGCTAGAAAGAACGGAAGAACAGGGGAA. Protein sequence: CSARKNGRTGE. The entire CDR3 protein reads CSARKNGRTGEAFF.

This clone turned up a few times. Sequencing ends 3 residues short of the CDR3 end; the germline J gene provides the rest. The chain carries TRBV11-2 and TRBJ2-1; no definite D call. Trimming removed 5 bases at V and 8 bases at J, with 10 bases between. CDR1 is SGHAT, CDR2 FQNNGV, per germline. This CDR3 has 12 amino acids. The part of the CDR3 DNA that was read is TGTGCCAGCAGCCTTGGCAGTTATGAG. This gives the protein CASSLGSYE. From start to end, the CDR3 is CASSLGSYEQFF. Combining the CDR3 with reference TRBV11-2 and TRBJ2-1 gives the whole variable domain EAGVAQSPRYKIIEKRQSVAFWCNPISGHATLYWYQQILGQGPKLLIQFQNNGVVDDSQLPKDRFSAERLKGVDSTLKIQPAKLEDSAVYLCASSLGSYEQFFGPGTRLTVL.

For this clone: The read terminates 3 residues before the CDR3 end, so the remaining end is supplied by the germline J gene. This rearrangement joins TRBV20-1 to TRBJ2-3; D is ambiguous. The CDR3 sequence is 13 residues long. Germline CDR1 is DFQATT and CDR2 is SNEGSKA (reference sequence). Here the CDR3 reads CSALVPGQETQYF. Incomplete CDR3 DNA: TGCAGTGCCCTAGTTCCCGGCCAAGAGACG.